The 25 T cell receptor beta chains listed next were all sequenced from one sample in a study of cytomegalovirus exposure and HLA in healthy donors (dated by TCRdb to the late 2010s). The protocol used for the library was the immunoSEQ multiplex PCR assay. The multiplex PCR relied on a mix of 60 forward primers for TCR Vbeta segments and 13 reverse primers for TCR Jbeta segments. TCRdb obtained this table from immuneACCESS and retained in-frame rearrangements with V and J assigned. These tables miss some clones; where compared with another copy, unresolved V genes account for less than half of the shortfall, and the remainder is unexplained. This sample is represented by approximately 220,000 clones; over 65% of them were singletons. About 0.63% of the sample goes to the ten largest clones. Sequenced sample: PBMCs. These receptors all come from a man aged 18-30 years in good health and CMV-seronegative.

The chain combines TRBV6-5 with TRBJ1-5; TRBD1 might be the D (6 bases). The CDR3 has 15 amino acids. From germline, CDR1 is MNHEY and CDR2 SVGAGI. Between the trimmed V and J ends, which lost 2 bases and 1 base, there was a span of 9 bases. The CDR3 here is CASSYGTGSNQPQHF. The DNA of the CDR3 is TGTGCCAGCAGTTACGGTACAGGGAGCAATCAGCCCCAGCATTTT.

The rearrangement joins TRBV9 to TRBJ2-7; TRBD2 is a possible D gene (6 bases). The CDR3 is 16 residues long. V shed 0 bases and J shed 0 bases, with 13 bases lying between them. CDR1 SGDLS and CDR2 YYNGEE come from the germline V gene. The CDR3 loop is CASSVAEASDSYEQYF. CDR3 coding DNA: TGTGCCAGCAGCGTAGCTGAGGCTAGCGACTCCTACGAGCAGTACTTC.

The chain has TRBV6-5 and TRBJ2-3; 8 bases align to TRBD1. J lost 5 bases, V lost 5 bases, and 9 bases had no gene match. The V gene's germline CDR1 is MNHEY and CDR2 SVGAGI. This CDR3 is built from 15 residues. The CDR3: CASSTRTGPGDTQYF. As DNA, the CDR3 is TGTGCCAGCAGTACACGGACAGGGCCAGGAGATACGCAGTATTTT.

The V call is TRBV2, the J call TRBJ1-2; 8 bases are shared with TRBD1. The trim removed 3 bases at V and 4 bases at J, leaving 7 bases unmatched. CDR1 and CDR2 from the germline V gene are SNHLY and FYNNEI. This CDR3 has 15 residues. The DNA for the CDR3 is TGTGCCAGCAGTGATCCAGGGGGCGCAACCTATGGCTACACCTTC. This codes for CASSDPGGATYGYTF.

The CDR3 bases are TGTGCCTGGAGTGTAGCGTCAGGGGTCTATGGCTACACCTTC. As protein: CAWSVASGVYGYTF. The chain combines TRBV30 with TRBJ1-2, with D possibly TRBD1 on 6 matching bases. Trimming removed 0 bases at V and 4 bases at J, with 12 bases between. Germline-derived CDR1 and CDR2 are GTSNPN and SVGIG (reference sequence). This CDR3 has 14 residues.

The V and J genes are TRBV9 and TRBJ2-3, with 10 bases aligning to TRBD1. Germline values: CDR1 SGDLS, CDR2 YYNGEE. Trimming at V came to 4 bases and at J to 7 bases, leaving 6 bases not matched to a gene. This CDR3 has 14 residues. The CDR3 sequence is CASSRGQGVHTQYF. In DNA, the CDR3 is TGTGCCAGCAGCAGAGGACAGGGGGTGCATACGCAGTATTTT.

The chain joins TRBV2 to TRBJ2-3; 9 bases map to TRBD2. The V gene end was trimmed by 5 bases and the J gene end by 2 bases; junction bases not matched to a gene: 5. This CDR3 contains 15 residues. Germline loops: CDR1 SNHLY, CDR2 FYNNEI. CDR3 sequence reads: CASSLTSGYTDTQYF. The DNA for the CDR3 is TGTGCCAGCAGTCTGACTAGCGGATACACAGATACGCAGTATTTT.

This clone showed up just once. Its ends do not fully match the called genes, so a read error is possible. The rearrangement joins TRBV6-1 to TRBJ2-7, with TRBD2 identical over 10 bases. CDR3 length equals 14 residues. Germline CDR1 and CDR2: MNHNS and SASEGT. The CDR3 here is CASREAGGPYEQYF. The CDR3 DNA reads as TGTGCCAGCAGAGAAGCGGGAGGGCCGTACGAGCAGTACTTC.

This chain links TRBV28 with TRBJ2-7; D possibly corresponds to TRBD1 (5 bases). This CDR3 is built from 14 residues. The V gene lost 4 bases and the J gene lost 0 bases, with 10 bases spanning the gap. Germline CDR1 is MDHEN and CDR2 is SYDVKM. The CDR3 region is CASSSQESSYEQYF. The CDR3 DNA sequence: TGTGCCAGCAGTTCACAGGAGAGCTCCTACGAGCAGTACTTC.

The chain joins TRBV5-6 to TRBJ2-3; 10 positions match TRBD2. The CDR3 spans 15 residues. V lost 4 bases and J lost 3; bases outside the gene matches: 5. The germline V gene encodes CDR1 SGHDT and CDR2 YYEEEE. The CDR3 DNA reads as TGTGCCAGCAGCCCTAGCGGGAGATGGACAGATACGCAGTATTTT. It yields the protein CASSPSGRWTDTQYF. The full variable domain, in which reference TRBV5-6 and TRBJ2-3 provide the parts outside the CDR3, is DAGVTQSPTHLIKTRGQQVTLRCSPKSGHDTVSWYQQALGQGPQFIFQYYEEEERQRGNFPDRFSGHQFPNYSSELNVNALLLGDSALYLCASSPSGRWTDTQYFGPGTRLTVL.

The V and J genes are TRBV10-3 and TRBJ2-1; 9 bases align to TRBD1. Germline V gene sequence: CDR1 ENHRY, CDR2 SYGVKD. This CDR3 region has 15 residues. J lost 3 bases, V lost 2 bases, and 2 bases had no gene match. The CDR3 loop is CAISEGDRVYNEQFF. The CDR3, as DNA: TGTGCCATCAGTGAGGGGGACAGGGTCTACAATGAGCAGTTCTTC.

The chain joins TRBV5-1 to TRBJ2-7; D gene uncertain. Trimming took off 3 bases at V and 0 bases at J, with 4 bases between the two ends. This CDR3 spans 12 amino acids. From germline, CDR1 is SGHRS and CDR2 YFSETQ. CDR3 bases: TGCGCCAGCAGCTCCCTCTCCTACGAGCAGTACTTC. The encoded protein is CASSSLSYEQYF. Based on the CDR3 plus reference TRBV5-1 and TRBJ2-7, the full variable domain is KAGVTQTPRYLIKTRGQQVTLSCSPISGHRSVSWYQQTPGQGLQFLFEYFSETQRNKGNFPGRFSGRQFSNSRSEMNVSTLELGDSALYLCASSSLSYEQYFGPGTRLTVT.

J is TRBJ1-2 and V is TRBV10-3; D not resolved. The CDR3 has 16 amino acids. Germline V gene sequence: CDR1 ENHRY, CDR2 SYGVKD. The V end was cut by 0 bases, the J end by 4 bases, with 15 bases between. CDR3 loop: CAISESKSTPVYGYTF. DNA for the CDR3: TGTGCCATCAGTGAGTCGAAAAGCACCCCGGTCTATGGCTACACCTTC.

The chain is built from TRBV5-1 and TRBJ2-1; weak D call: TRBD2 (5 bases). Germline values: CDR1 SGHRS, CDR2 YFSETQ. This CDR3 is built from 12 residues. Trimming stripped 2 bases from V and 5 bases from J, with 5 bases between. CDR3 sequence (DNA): TGCGCCAGCAGCTTCGGGAACAATGAGCAGTTCTTC. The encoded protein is CASSFGNNEQFF.

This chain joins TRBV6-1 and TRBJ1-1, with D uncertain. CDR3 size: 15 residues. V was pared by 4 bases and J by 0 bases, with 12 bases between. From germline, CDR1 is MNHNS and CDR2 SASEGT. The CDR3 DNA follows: TGTGCCAGCAGTGCCCGGAACAGCATGAACACTGAAGCTTTCTTT. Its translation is CASSARNSMNTEAFF.

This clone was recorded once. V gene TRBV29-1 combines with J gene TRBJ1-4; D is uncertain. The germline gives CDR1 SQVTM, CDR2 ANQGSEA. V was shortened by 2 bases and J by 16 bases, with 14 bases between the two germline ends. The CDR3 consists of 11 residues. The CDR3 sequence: CSVERGGEPFF. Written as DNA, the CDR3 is TGCAGCGTTGAAAGAGGCGGGGAGCCGTTTTTT.

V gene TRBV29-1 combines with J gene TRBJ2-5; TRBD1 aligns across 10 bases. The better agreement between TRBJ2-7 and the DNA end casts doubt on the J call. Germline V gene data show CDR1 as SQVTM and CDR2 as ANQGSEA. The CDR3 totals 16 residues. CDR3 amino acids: CSVEGGAGQGSYEQYF. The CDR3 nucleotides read TGCAGCGTTGAAGGAGGGGCGGGACAGGGGTCGTACGAGCAGTACTTC.

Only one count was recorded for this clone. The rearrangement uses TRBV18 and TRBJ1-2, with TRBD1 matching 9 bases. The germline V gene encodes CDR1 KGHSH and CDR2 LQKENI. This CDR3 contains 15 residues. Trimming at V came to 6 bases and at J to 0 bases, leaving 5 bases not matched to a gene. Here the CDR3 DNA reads TGTGCCAGCTCGTCCACAGGGGGCGCTAACTATGGCTACACCTTC. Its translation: CASSSTGGANYGYTF.

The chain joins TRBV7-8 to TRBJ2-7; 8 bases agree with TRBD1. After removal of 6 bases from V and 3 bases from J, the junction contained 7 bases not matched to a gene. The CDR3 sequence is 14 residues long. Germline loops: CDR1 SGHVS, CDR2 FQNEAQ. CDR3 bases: TGTGCCAGCAGAAACCGGACAGGGCTCTACGAGCAGTACTTC. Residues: CASRNRTGLYEQYF.

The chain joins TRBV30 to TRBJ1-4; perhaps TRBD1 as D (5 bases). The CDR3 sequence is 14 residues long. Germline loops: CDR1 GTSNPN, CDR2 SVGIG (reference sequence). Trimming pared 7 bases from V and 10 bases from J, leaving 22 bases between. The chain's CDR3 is CASIIRDGRGKLFF. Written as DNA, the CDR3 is TGTGCCTCAATAATCCGGGACGGGAGGGGAAAACTGTTTTTT.

The CDR3 sequence: CASSQDRGSYGYTF. CDR3 nucleotide sequence: TGTGCCAGCAGTCAAGACAGGGGAAGCTATGGCTACACCTTC. This chain joins TRBV27 and TRBJ1-2; 8 nucleotides align to TRBD1. Looked up from germline, CDR1 is MNHEY and CDR2 is SMNVEV (reference sequence). The CDR3 covers 14 residues. V shed 5 bases and J 4 bases; nucleotides not matched to a gene: 6.

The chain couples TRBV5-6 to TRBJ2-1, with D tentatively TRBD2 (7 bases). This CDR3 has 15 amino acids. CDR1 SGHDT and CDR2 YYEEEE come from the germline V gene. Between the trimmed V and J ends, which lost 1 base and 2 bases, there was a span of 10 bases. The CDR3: CASSLTGGPYNEQFF. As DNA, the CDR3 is TGTGCCAGCAGCTTGACGGGGGGCCCCTACAATGAGCAGTTCTTC.

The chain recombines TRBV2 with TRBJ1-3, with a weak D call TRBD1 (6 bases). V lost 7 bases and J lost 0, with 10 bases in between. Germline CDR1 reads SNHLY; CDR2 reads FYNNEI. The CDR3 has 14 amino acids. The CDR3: CASKKDSSGNTIYF. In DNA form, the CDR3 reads TGTGCCAGCAAGAAGGACAGCTCTGGAAACACCATATATTTT.

The CDR3 spells CAISEISTEPVREQYF. The CDR3 bases are TGTGCCATCAGTGAAATAAGTACGGAGCCCGTTCGTGAGCAGTACTTC. The gene calls are TRBV10-3 and TRBJ2-5, with no clear D. The CDR3 loop spans 16 amino acids. The ends were cut back, 3 bases at V and 11 bases at J, with 25 bases in the middle. The germline V gene encodes CDR1 ENHRY and CDR2 SYGVKD.

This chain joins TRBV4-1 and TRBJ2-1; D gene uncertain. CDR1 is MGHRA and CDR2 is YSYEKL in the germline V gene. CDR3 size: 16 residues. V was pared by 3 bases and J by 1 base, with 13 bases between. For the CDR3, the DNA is TGCGCCAGCAGCCAGGGCCCAACCGGATCCTACAATGAGCAGTTCTTC. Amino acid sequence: CASSQGPTGSYNEQFF.